These 2 T cell receptor beta chains were all obtained from the same sample, sequenced in a study of blood T cell repertoires in COVID-19. The assay was immunoSEQ multiplex PCR, and TCRdb's table has in-frame clones only and misses some. Of around 190,000 clones listed, 70% to 90% are singletons. Sequenced material: PBMCs or T cells enriched from blood (not recorded which). The receptors here all came from a woman between 40 and 50 years old in a cohort exposed to, infected with or recovered from COVID-19 (not recorded which).

The chain recombines TRBV7-2 with TRBJ1-5; D is uncertain. Trimming removed 1 base at V and 5 bases at J, with 15 bases between. Per the germline V gene, CDR1 is SGHTA and CDR2 is FQGNSA. The CDR3 is 16 amino acids. The CDR3 here is CASSLVRIPLDQPQHF. The CDR3 nucleotides are TGTGCCAGCAGCTTAGTTCGTATCCCACTGGATCAGCCCCAGCATTTT. The variable domain in full, with the rest retrieved from reference TRBV7-2 and TRBJ1-5, is GAGVSQSPSNKVTEKGKDVELRCDPISGHTALYWYRQSLGQGLEFLIYFQGNSAPDKSGLPSDRFSAERTGGSVSTLTIQRTQQEDSAVYLCASSLVRIPLDQPQHFGDGTRLSIL.

The chain is built from TRBV4-1 and TRBJ2-2, with TRBD2 matching over 12 bases. Germline-derived CDR1 and CDR2 are MGHRA and YSYEKL. Trimming removed 6 bases from V and 4 bases from J; junction bases left unmatched: 9. CDR3 length: 17 amino acids. The CDR3 here is CASRHFSSGRATGELFF. CDR3 in DNA: TGCGCCAGCAGACATTTTTCTAGCGGGAGGGCCACCGGGGAGCTGTTTTTT.